Each of the 24 T cell receptor beta chains below was sequenced from the same sample in a study of blood T cells in healthy people across ages. The use of a sample-barcoded 5' primer and a J-beta primer mix characterized a second PCR of roughly 6 to 12 cycles. One entry per CDR3 protein results from TCRdb running MiXCR on the 5' RACE reads. The table has roughly 800,000 distinct CDR3 sequences, 20% to 25% seen once. These data were likewise used in another study, on T cells of mothers and their children.

Sample: blood. The receptor set was obtained from a boy between 5 and 17 years old in good health.

V gene TRBV18 combines with J gene TRBJ1-2, with 9 bases matching TRBD1. J was trimmed by 3 bases and V by 2 bases; bases with no gene match: 4. The CDR3 totals 15 residues. CDR1 is KGHSH and CDR2 is LQKENI in the germline V gene. Written as DNA, the CDR3 is TGTGCCAGCTCACCATCTGGGGACAGGGACTATGGCTACACCTTC. Translation gives CASSPSGDRDYGYTF. Based on the CDR3 plus reference TRBV18 and TRBJ1-2, the full variable domain is NAGVMQNPRHLVRRRGQEARLRCSPMKGHSHVYWYRQLPEEGLKFMVYLQKENIIDESGMPKERFSAEFPKEGPSILRIQQVVRGDSAAYFCASSPSGDRDYGYTFGSGTRLTVV.

In this sample, this clonotype turned up a few times. This chain uses TRBV29-1 with TRBJ1-1; the D is unclear. V dropped 4 bases and J dropped 1 base, with 4 bases sitting between them. CDR3 size: 11 residues. Germline V gene data show CDR1 as SQVTM and CDR2 as ANQGSEA. The CDR3 loop is CSVAANTEAFF. The DNA for the CDR3 is TGCAGCGTTGCCGCGAACACTGAAGCTTTCTTT.

This clonotype has a count of ten or more. V gene TRBV29-1 combines with J gene TRBJ2-3, with D unresolved. CDR3 length equals 13 residues. Germline V lookup: CDR1 SQVTM, CDR2 ANQGSEA. The germline V and J ends were trimmed by 1 base and 0 bases, with 5 bases remaining between them. CDR3 in amino acids: CSVEGRSTDTQYF. The CDR3 nucleotides are TGCAGCGTTGAAGGCAGGAGCACAGATACGCAGTATTTT.

This clonotype showed up just a few times. The CDR3 region is CASRRDGTSSFSYNEQFF. CDR3 coding DNA: TGTGCCAGCAGAAGAGACGGGACTAGCTCCTTCTCCTACAATGAGCAGTTCTTC. The chain joins TRBV7-9 to TRBJ2-1; 9 bases are a match to TRBD2. Germline V CDR1 and CDR2: SEHNR, FQNEAQ (reference sequence). The CDR3 covers 18 residues. Losses at the gene ends were 6 bases for V and 0 bases for J; bases not matched to a gene: 12. The full variable domain, completed using reference TRBV7-9 and TRBJ2-1, is DTGVSQNPRHKITKRGQNVTFRCDPISEHNRLYWYRQTLGQGPEFLTYFQNEAQLEKSRLLSDRFSAERPKGSFSTLEIQRTEQGDSAMYLCASRRDGTSSFSYNEQFFGPGTRLTVL.

The chain joins TRBV11-2 to TRBJ2-5; the D gene is possibly TRBD2 (6 bases). Trimming cost V 0 bases and J 2 bases, with 10 bases left between them. This CDR3 is 15 amino acids long. From germline, CDR1 is SGHAT and CDR2 FQNNGV. CDR3 protein: CASSLDRGTQETQYF. The CDR3 nucleotides are TGTGCCAGCAGCTTAGATCGGGGGACTCAAGAGACCCAGTACTTC.

This clonotype appeared a few times. This is likely a read error, given that the CDR3 carries no conserved phenylalanine or tryptophan at its end. The genes are TRBV4-3 and TRBJ1-2, with 7 bases that match TRBD1. This CDR3 comprises 13 residues. Trimming took 1 base from V and 7 from J; bases not matched to a gene: 3. Germline V gives CDR1 LGHNA, CDR2 YSLEER. This CDR3 is CASSQAGTVGYTL. The CDR3 bases are TGCGCCAGCAGCCAAGCGGGGACAGTTGGCTACACCCTC.

This clonotype was recorded a few times. The CDR3: CASSSTSGPTDTQYF. The CDR3 coding sequence is TGTGCCAGCAGCTCTACTAGCGGACCGACAGATACGCAGTATTTT. The gene calls are TRBV7-9 and TRBJ2-3; 8 bases agree with TRBD2. Losses at the gene ends were 4 bases for V and 3 bases for J; bases not matched to a gene: 6. The germline V gene encodes CDR1 SEHNR and CDR2 FQNEAQ (reference sequence). CDR3 size: 15 residues.

The chain carries TRBV7-9 and TRBJ2-5; D call uncertain. The J call may be in error: the DNA end matches TRBJ2-1 better. The germline gives CDR1 SEHNR, CDR2 FQNEAQ (reference sequence). CDR3 size: 12 residues. The CDR3 DNA sequence: TGTGCCAGCAGCGCAACCGCGGAGGAGCAGTTCTTC. Translation: CASSATAEEQFF.

The chain carries TRBV29-1 and TRBJ2-5; D perhaps matches TRBD2 (6 bases). The end of the DNA fits TRBJ2-7 better, so the J call may be wrong. CDR3 length equals 14 residues. Germline lookup yields CDR1 SQVTM and CDR2 ANQGSEA. For the CDR3, the DNA is TGCAGCGTTCAAGCCGCGGGGACCTTCTACGAGCAGTACTTC. This sequence encodes CSVQAAGTFYEQYF.

The V gene is TRBV29-1, the J gene TRBJ2-7, with D tentatively TRBD2 (6 bases). The CDR3 covers 11 residues. Trimming left V 6 bases short and J 3 bases short, with 9 bases between. Per germline, CDR1 SQVTM and CDR2 ANQGSEA. The DNA of the CDR3 is TGCAGCGTCCGAGCGGGCTACGAGCAGTACTTC. It codes for CSVRAGYEQYF.

This clonotype has just a few counts. The junction shows a germline mismatch at one end, possibly a read error. The chain recombines TRBV10-3 with TRBJ2-7; D not certain. Germline V CDR1 and CDR2: ENHRY, SYGVKD. The CDR3 is 12 residues long. CDR3: CAISSEPYVQYF. CDR3 nucleotide sequence: TGTGCCATCAGCAGCGAACCTTACGTGCAGTACTTC.

This clonotype was counted a few times. CDR3 sequence reads: CASSLVGGLETQYF. CDR3 nucleotides: TGTGCCAGCAGCTTAGTCGGGGGGTTGGAGACCCAGTACTTC. This rearrangement joins TRBV7-2 to TRBJ2-5, with 7 bases lining up with TRBD2. Germline CDR1 reads SGHTA; CDR2 reads FQGNSA. The trim removed 1 base at V and 5 bases at J, leaving 4 bases unmatched. There are 14 residues in the CDR3.

The chain carries TRBV3-1 and TRBJ2-5; 10 positions match TRBD2. The CDR3 has 18 amino acids. Germline V gene data show CDR1 as LGHDT and CDR2 as YNNKEL (reference sequence). Trimming took 4 bases from V and 4 from J; bases not matched to a gene: 15. The CDR3 DNA is TGTGCCAGCAGCCCACCCGAGGAGGGACTAGCGTTTCGAGAGACCCAGTACTTC. Translating it yields CASSPPEEGLAFRETQYF.

This clonotype was counted only a few times. The rearrangement uses TRBV5-1 and TRBJ1-4; the D is unclear. The germline V gene encodes CDR1 SGHRS and CDR2 YFSETQ. The CDR3 length is 12 residues. V lost 1 base, J lost 8 bases, and 6 bases lay in between. CDR3 bases: TGCGCCAGCAGCTTGTCCCGGGAAAAACTGTTTTTT. It codes for CASSLSREKLFF.

This clonotype was seen only a few times. This chain joins TRBV7-2 and TRBJ1-2; D is possibly TRBD1 (5 bases). The CDR3 is 13 amino acids. Deletions cut 5 bases from V and 8 bases from J, with 15 bases between. Looked up from germline, CDR1 is SGHTA and CDR2 is FQGNSA. The CDR3 sequence is CASSNSGARGYTF. In DNA form, the CDR3 reads TGTGCCAGCAGCAATAGCGGGGCGCGGGGCTACACCTTC. The full variable domain, its missing parts supplied by reference TRBV7-2 and TRBJ1-2, is GAGVSQSPSNKVTEKGKDVELRCDPISGHTALYWYRQSLGQGLEFLIYFQGNSAPDKSGLPSDRFSAERTGGSVSTLTIQRTQQEDSAVYLCASSNSGARGYTFGSGTRLTVV.

There are a few counts of this clonotype. V and J are TRBV4-2 and TRBJ2-5; 16 nucleotides align to TRBD2. With V trimmed by 4 bases and J by 4 bases, 9 bases remained unmatched. Germline values: CDR1 LGHNA, CDR2 YNFKEQ. This CDR3 has 18 amino acids. CDR3 region: CASSPGTSGRGPRETQYF. CDR3 coding DNA: TGTGCCAGCAGCCCAGGGACTAGCGGGAGGGGGCCGCGAGAGACCCAGTACTTC.

The V gene is TRBV20-1, the J gene TRBJ2-1, with 9 bases that match TRBD2. The trim removed 5 bases at V and 8 bases at J, leaving 13 bases unmatched. CDR1 and CDR2 from the germline V gene are DFQATT and SNEGSKA (reference sequence). The CDR3 has 15 amino acids. This CDR3 is CSADLRASGDHEQFF. For the CDR3, the DNA is TGCAGTGCTGATTTAAGGGCTAGCGGGGACCATGAGCAGTTCTTC.

About this clonotype: A junction boundary mismatches the germline segment, possibly from a read error. The genes are TRBV7-9 and TRBJ2-5; D is ambiguous. The last part of the DNA fits TRBJ2-7 better; the J call may be wrong. The CDR3 runs 12 residues. Germline CDR1 and CDR2: SEHNR and FQNEAQ (reference sequence). In DNA, the CDR3 is TGTGCCGGCAGCTTAGTCTCCTGCGAGCAGTACTTC. Protein product: CAGSLVSCEQYF.

About this clonotype: A junction boundary mismatches the germline segment, possibly from a read error. This chain uses TRBV13 with TRBJ2-3, with D tentatively TRBD1 (6 bases). The length of the CDR3 is 15 residues. From germline, CDR1 is PRHDT and CDR2 FYEKMQ (reference sequence). The CDR3 nucleotides are TGTGCCGGCAGCACCCGGACAGCTAGCACAGATACGCAGTATTTT. It translates to CAGSTRTASTDTQYF.

The chain is built from TRBV3-1 and TRBJ1-2; D is unclear. Trimming cost V 0 bases and J 3 bases, with 8 bases left between them. CDR3 length equals 14 residues. Germline-derived CDR1 and CDR2 are LGHDT and YNNKEL (reference sequence). CDR3 in DNA: TGTGCCAGCAGCCAAGAAAAAGGGTACTATGGCTACACCTTC. Its translation: CASSQEKGYYGYTF.

J is TRBJ2-1 and V is TRBV12-3 or TRBV12-4; 9 bases agree with TRBD2. Trimming removed 5 bases from V and 4 bases from J; junction bases left unmatched: 6. CDR3 length equals 15 residues. The CDR3 sequence is CASSRSGGPYNEQFF. The CDR3 DNA follows: TGTGCCAGCAGTAGAAGCGGGGGGCCGTACAATGAGCAGTTCTTC.

The CDR3, as DNA: TGTGCTAGTGGTCCGCGGACAGGGGCCTACGAGCAGTACTTC. It is translated as CASGPRTGAYEQYF. V usage is TRBV12-5 and J usage is TRBJ2-7; 9 bases map to TRBD1. The CDR3 is 14 residues long. Trimming removed 5 bases from V and 2 bases from J; junction bases left unmatched: 4. CDR1 and CDR2 from the germline V gene are LGHNT and FRNRAP.

CDR3 residues: CASSQDGTRNEKLFF. In DNA form, the CDR3 reads TGTGCCAGCAGCCAAGACGGGACAAGAAATGAAAAACTGTTTTTT. This chain links TRBV14 with TRBJ1-4; possibly TRBD1 for D (6 bases). Germline V lookup: CDR1 SGHDN, CDR2 FVKESK. The CDR3 has 15 residues. With 0 bases removed from V and 5 bases from J, the gap between germline ends came to 10 bases.

This chain connects TRBV18 to TRBJ1-1, with 7 bases fitting TRBD1. The CDR3 spans 14 residues. J gave up 3 bases and V 6 bases, and 7 bases lay outside the gene matches. Per the germline V gene, CDR1 is KGHSH and CDR2 is LQKENI. CDR3 DNA: TGTGCCAGCTCCCCCAACAGGGGTGACACTGAAGCTTTCTTT. Translating gives CASSPNRGDTEAFF.